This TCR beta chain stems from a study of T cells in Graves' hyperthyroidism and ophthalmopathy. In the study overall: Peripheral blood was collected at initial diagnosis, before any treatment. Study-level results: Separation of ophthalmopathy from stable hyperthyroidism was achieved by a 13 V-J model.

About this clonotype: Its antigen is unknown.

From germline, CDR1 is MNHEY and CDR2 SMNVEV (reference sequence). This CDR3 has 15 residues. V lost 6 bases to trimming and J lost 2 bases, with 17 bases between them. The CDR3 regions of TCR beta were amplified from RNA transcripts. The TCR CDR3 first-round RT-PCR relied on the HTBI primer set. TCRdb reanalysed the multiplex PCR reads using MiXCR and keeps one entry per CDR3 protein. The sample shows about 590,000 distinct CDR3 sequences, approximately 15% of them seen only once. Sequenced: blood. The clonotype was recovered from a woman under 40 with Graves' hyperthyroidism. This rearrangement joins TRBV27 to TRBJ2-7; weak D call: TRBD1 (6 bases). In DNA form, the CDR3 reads TGTGCCAGCAGCGGAGGCCGGGACATACCCTACGAGCAGTACTTC. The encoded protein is CASSGGRDIPYEQYF.